Listed below are T cell receptor beta chains from one sample, sequenced in a study of T cell responses to AZD1222 COVID-19 vaccine. TCRdb's copy holds only in-frame clones and misses some; the assay was immunoSEQ multiplex PCR. This table has about 88,000 clones, around 86% appearing once. Specimen: peripheral blood, collected on day 0 of AZD1222 vaccination. Receptor source: an adult in good health. The CDR3 runs from the conserved cysteine through the conserved F or W. Fields, in order: J gene, D gene, CDR3 length, V gene, clone size, CDR3 DNA, CDR3 protein. The D gene is left open where the match is weak. Rows give clone size only sometimes, using once, few, many, or a class for an expanded clone.

TRBJ2-7 NA 14 TRBV6-2/TRBV6-3 medium-sized TGTGCCAGCAGTTACGATAGCGGCTCCTACGAGCAGTACTTC CASSYDSGSYEQYF
TRBJ2-6 TRBD1 19 TRBV9 NA TGTGCCAGCAGCGTAGATCGAGCAGGGGGTTCGACCGGGGCCAACGTCCTGACTTTC CASSVDRAGGSTGANVLTF
TRBJ1-2 NA 12 TRBV3-1/TRBV3-2 NA TGTGCCAGCAGCCAGATAAACTATGGCTACACCTTC CASSQINYGYTF
TRBJ1-6 NA 17 TRBV4-1 NA TGCGCCAGCAGCCAAGCAGTGTCGGTGGAGGGTGAGTCACCCCTCCACTTT CASSQAVSVEGESPLHF
TRBJ2-2 NA 13 TRBV19 NA TGTGCCAGTAGTTTCACCGGGGCCGGGGAGCTGTTTTTT CASSFTGAGELFF
TRBJ2-7 TRBD1 16 TRBV2 NA TGTGCCAGCAGTGAGACCTCCGGGACAGGAGCCTACGAGCAGTACTTC CASSETSGTGAYEQYF
TRBJ2-7 NA 12 TRBV5-1 once TGCGCCAGCAGCCCCGGACTGGGAGAGCAGTACTTC CASSPGLGEQYF
TRBJ2-5 TRBD1 15 TRBV5-1 NA TGCGCCAGCAGCTTCGCCGGGACAGGCCAAGAGACCCAGTACTTC CASSFAGTGQETQYF
TRBJ1-2 NA 13 TRBV5-8 NA TGTGCCAGCAGCTTGTTCGGGGGCCATGGCTACACCTTC CASSLFGGHGYTF
TRBJ2-5 NA 13 TRBV7-3 NA TGTGCCAGCAGCTTCACAGGGCAAGAGACCCAGTACTTC CASSFTGQETQYF
TRBJ2-1 TRBD2 15 TRBV19 NA TGTGCCAGTAGTATCCGAGGCGGGAGGCGGGGCGAGCAGTTCTTC CASSIRGGRRGEQFF
TRBJ1-1 TRBD1 15 TRBV6-5 NA TGTGCCAGCAGTTACGACAGGGGGCGCCGGACTGAAGCTTTCTTT CASSYDRGRRTEAFF
TRBJ1-4 TRBD1 16 TRBV5-6 NA TGTGCCAGCAGCCTCCGGGACAGGGTCCCCAATGAAAAACTGTTTTTT CASSLRDRVPNEKLFF
TRBJ1-3 NA 16 TRBV9 NA TGTGCCAGCAGCGCCCCTACTCTACGCTCTGGAAACACCATATATTTT CASSAPTLRSGNTIYF
TRBJ1-5 TRBD1 13 TRBV30 NA TGTGCCTGGTCCCTCACAGGGGTCCAGCCCCAGCATTTT CAWSLTGVQPQHF
TRBJ2-3 TRBD2 19 TRBV6-1 NA TGTGCCAGCAGTGAAGCCCTTCCCCGAGCGGGAGGGCCTACAGATACGCAGTATTTT CASSEALPRAGGPTDTQYF
TRBJ2-7 NA 12 TRBV6-5 NA TGTGCCAGCAGAACACCCACAGGATATCAGTACTTC CASRTPTGYQYF
TRBJ1-5 NA 12 TRBV13 NA TGTGCCAGCAGCTTACGCAATCAGCCCCAGCATTTT CASSLRNQPQHF
TRBJ2-7 NA 13 TRBV10-3 medium-sized TGTGCCATCAGTGCTGAGGGGGAGGGCGAGCAGTACTTC CAISAEGEGEQYF
TRBJ2-3 NA 13 TRBV5-6 NA TGTGCCAGCAGCGCGACCGTTACAGATACGCAGTATTTT CASSATVTDTQYF
TRBJ2-1 TRBD2 14 TRBV3-1/TRBV3-2 once TGTGCCAGCAGCCCTAGCGGGGAGTACAATGAGCAGTTCTTC CASSPSGEYNEQFF
TRBJ1-1 TRBD1 22 TRBV4-3 NA TGCGCCAGCAGCCAAGTCATTGGGACATACCCGGGACAGGGGGATTCGAACACTGAAGCTTTCTTT CASSQVIGTYPGQGDSNTEAFF
TRBJ1-1 NA 15 TRBV6-5 NA TGTGCCAGCAGTTACTCTGGGGGAGGAAGCACTGAAGCTTTCTTT CASSYSGGGSTEAFF
TRBJ1-4 NA 13 TRBV30 NA TGTGCCTGGAGTGGACAGGAGGGTGAAAAACTGTTTTTT CAWSGQEGEKLFF
TRBJ2-3 TRBD1 18 TRBV7-9 NA TGTGCCAGCAGCCCCTTTCGCGCTCCCTACAGGGGTGCAGATACGCAGTATTTT CASSPFRAPYRGADTQYF
TRBJ1-1 NA 11 TRBV6-5 NA TGTGCCGGGGGGGCAAGGACTGAAGCTTTCTTT CAGGARTEAFF
TRBJ1-1 NA 13 TRBV11-2 NA TGTGCCAGCAGCTTAGCGTTGAGCGATGAAGCTTTCTTT CASSLALSDEAFF
TRBJ2-7 NA 15 TRBV5-8 NA TGTGCCAGCAGCCCCGCGGTCGGGTTATGGTACGAGCAGTACTTC CASSPAVGLWYEQYF
TRBJ2-1 TRBD2 18 TRBV7-9 NA TGTGCCAGCAGCCTCACTAGCGGGATGTCCCCCCGCTACAATGAGCAGTTCTTC CASSLTSGMSPRYNEQFF
TRBJ2-7 NA 15 TRBV2 NA TGTGCCAGCAGTGAAGCGCTGAGGGGGAGGCACGAGCAGTACTTC CASSEALRGRHEQYF
TRBJ1-4 NA 16 TRBV7-9 NA TGTGCCAGCGTCCGGGGTCGAGGAGCAACTAATGAAAAACTGTTTTTT CASVRGRGATNEKLFF
TRBJ1-2 TRBD1 14 TRBV9 once TGTGCCAGCAGCGTATCAACAGGGGGCAATGGCTACACCTTC CASSVSTGGNGYTF
TRBJ1-1 NA 14 TRBV15 once TGTGCCACCAGCATAAACCAGGGAGCTGGGGAAGCTTTCTTT CATSINQGAGEAFF
TRBJ1-2 NA 13 TRBV28 NA TGTGCCAGCAGTCTACCAGGGTCCTATGGCTACACCTTC CASSLPGSYGYTF
TRBJ2-1 NA 14 TRBV7-9 NA TGTGCCAGCAGCTTCTGGGACTCCTACAATGAGCAGTTCTTC CASSFWDSYNEQFF
TRBJ1-4 NA 12 TRBV19 NA TGTGCCAGTACCGACCCCAGGGAAAAACTGTTTTTT CASTDPREKLFF
TRBJ1-2 TRBD1 13 TRBV7-3 NA TGTGCCAGCAGCTTGCAGACAGGGGTTGGCTACACCTTC CASSLQTGVGYTF
TRBJ1-1 TRBD1 15 TRBV9 few TGTGCCAGCAATCCCGGGACAGGGCCGGGCACTGAAGCTTTCTTT CASNPGTGPGTEAFF